The 25 T cell receptor beta chains listed next were all sequenced from one sample in a study of breast tumors, draining lymph nodes, adjacent tissues. In TCRdb, the multiplex PCR reads were re-called with MiXCR into one record per CDR3 protein. Of about 80,000 distinct CDR3 sequences listed, roughly a fifth are singletons. Breast cancer patients provided tissue from their axillary draining lymph nodes. Sample: axillary lymph node tissue. The receptors derive from a female donor with breast cancer. Some clones in this sample may be carry-over from other donors' samples.

The chain uses TRBV24-1 and TRBJ2-3; TRBD2 matches 16 bases. From germline, CDR1 is KGHDR and CDR2 SFDVKD. J was trimmed by 2 bases and V by 6 bases; bases with no gene match: 7. The CDR3 spans 18 residues. The CDR3 protein is CATSKAGTSGRATDTQYF. CDR3 DNA sequence: TGTGCCACCAGTAAGGCAGGGACTAGCGGGAGGGCCACAGATACGCAGTATTTT.

This clonotype was detected a few times. The chain carries TRBV3-1 and TRBJ2-3, with TRBD2 matching over 7 bases. Germline assignment: CDR1 LGHDT and CDR2 YNNKEL (reference sequence). This CDR3 is 15 amino acids long. V lost 0 bases to trimming and J lost 3 bases; unmatched junction nucleotides: 3. CDR3 protein: CASSQDREETDTQYF. The CDR3 coding sequence is TGTGCCAGCAGCCAAGATCGGGAGGAGACAGATACGCAGTATTTT.

As concerns this clonotype: A read error may be the cause here, since a much bigger clone is one base away. The chain is built from TRBV20-1 and TRBJ2-7, with TRBD2 identical over 7 bases. This CDR3 is built from 13 residues. V shed 4 bases and J 8 bases; nucleotides not matched to a gene: 11. CDR1 is DFQATT, CDR2 SNEGSKA, per germline (reference sequence). The DNA for the CDR3 is TGCAGTGCTACATCCGGGACTACTACCCAGCAGTACTTC. Translating gives CSATSGTTTQQYF.

About this clonotype itself: A much larger clone differs by one base, so this may be a read error. Since the CDR3 does not end with the conserved phenylalanine or tryptophan, this likely comes from a read error. The gene calls are TRBV4-3 and TRBJ2-1; the match to TRBD2 covers 11 bases. Germline CDR1 LGHNA, CDR2 YSLEER. Germline trimming cut 0 bases from V and 6 bases from J; bases unmatched to any gene: 4. The CDR3 runs to 16 residues. The CDR3 loop is CASSQDKGLAVNEQFS. Written as DNA, the CDR3 is TGCGCCAGCAGCCAAGATAAGGGACTAGCGGTCAATGAGCAGTTCTCC.

This clonotype was observed at least ten times. The chain employs TRBV6-5 and TRBJ2-3; D tentatively fits TRBD1 or TRBD2 (5 bases each). The V gene's germline CDR1 is MNHEY and CDR2 SVGAGI. CDR3 length: 15 residues. V was shortened by 4 bases and J by 3 bases, with 14 bases between the two germline ends. The CDR3, as DNA: TGTGCCAGCAGTTTGGGGGTGAGGTCAACAGATACGCAGTATTTT. Translation: CASSLGVRSTDTQYF.

At least ten counts were recorded for this clonotype. The J gene is TRBJ1-6, the V gene TRBV6-6; D is possibly TRBD1 (5 bases). This CDR3 contains 13 residues. Trimming took off 5 bases at V and 9 bases at J, with 11 bases between the two ends. Germline V CDR1 and CDR2: MNHNY, SVGAGI (reference sequence). DNA of the CDR3: TGTGCCAGCAGTCCCACAGGCCGTTCACCCCTCCACTTT. Its protein is CASSPTGRSPLHF.

The table lists this clonotype with many counts. The J gene is TRBJ2-2, the V gene TRBV9; D might be TRBD1 or TRBD2, each matching 6 bases. V lost 0 bases to trimming and J lost 7 bases, with 16 bases between them. Germline values: CDR1 SGDLS, CDR2 YYNGEE. The CDR3 has 16 residues. CDR3 DNA: TGTGCCAGCAGCGTAGACTCGGGGGCCTGGGGCGGGGAGCTGTTTTTT. Protein sequence: CASSVDSGAWGGELFF. Full variable domain (outside the CDR3, taken from reference TRBV9 and TRBJ2-2): DSGVTQTPKHLITATGQRVTLRCSPRSGDLSVYWYQQSLDQGLQFLIQYYNGEERAKGNILERFSAQQFPDLHSELNLSSLELGDSALYFCASSVDSGAWGGELFFGEGSRLTVL.

This clonotype was counted ten times or more. The chain carries TRBV19 and TRBJ2-7; D tentatively fits TRBD1 or TRBD2 (5 bases each). Trimming shortened V by 6 bases and J by 1 base, and 7 bases separated the two germline ends. In germline, CDR1 is LNHDA, CDR2 SQIVND (reference sequence). This CDR3 comprises 12 residues. DNA for the CDR3: TGTGCCAGTAGGGGGGATTCCTACGAGCAGTACTTC. Translating gives CASRGDSYEQYF.

This clonotype appeared many times. The chain links TRBV15 to TRBJ2-7; no firm D call. The germline CDR1 and CDR2 sequences are LNHNV and YYDKDF (reference sequence). V lost 3 bases and J 2 bases, leaving 11 bases between the germline ends. The CDR3 is made up of 14 amino acids. CDR3 nucleotides: TGTGCCACCAGCAGGGGTATAACGCCCTACGAGCAGTACTTC. Protein product: CATSRGITPYEQYF.

Of note for this clonotype: Since a much larger clone is just one base distant, this may be a read error. The chain combines TRBV6-5 with TRBJ2-7; the D is unclear. CDR1 is MNHEY, CDR2 SVGAGI, per germline. The CDR3 is made up of 11 amino acids. The V gene lost 4 bases and the J gene lost 7 bases, with 8 bases spanning the gap. Here the CDR3 reads CASSSPAEQYF. The CDR3 bases are TGTGCCAGCAGTTCCCCAGCAGAGCAGTACTTC.

There are many counts of this clonotype. V is TRBV6-1 and J is TRBJ1-5, with TRBD1 matching 7 bases. J lost 5 bases, V lost 7 bases, and 8 bases had no gene match. Germline CDR1 is MNHNS and CDR2 is SASEGT. There are 14 residues in the CDR3. DNA for the CDR3: TGTGCCAGCAAGGTTGACAGGGTCGATCAGCCCCAGCATTTT. Translating it yields CASKVDRVDQPQHF.

This clonotype was recorded at least ten times. The chain joins TRBV7-2 to TRBJ2-1; possible D gene TRBD2, 6 bases. This CDR3 is 13 amino acids long. Per the germline V gene, CDR1 is SGHTA and CDR2 is FQGNSA. V gave up 8 bases and J gave up 8 bases, with 16 bases separating them. The CDR3 nucleotides read TGTGCCAGCGGCCGGGACTCTTGGGATGAGCAGTTCTTC. Translating it yields CASGRDSWDEQFF.

This clonotype was seen at least ten times. The chain employs TRBV29-1 and TRBJ2-1; 14 bases map to TRBD2. The length of the CDR3 is 16 residues. Losses at the gene ends were 0 bases for V and 8 bases for J; bases not matched to a gene: 6. CDR1 and CDR2 from the germline V gene are SQVTM and ANQGSEA. For the CDR3, the DNA is TGCAGCGTTGAAGATAGCGGGACTAGCGGGAGTGATGAGCAGTTCTTC. This gives the protein CSVEDSGTSGSDEQFF.

The table lists this clonotype with many counts. V and J are TRBV4-3 and TRBJ2-2; D remains ambiguous. The germline V gene encodes CDR1 LGHNA and CDR2 YSLEER. The ends were cut back, 0 bases at V and 6 bases at J, with 8 bases in the middle. The CDR3 has 14 amino acids. As DNA, the CDR3 is TGCGCCAGCAGCCAAGATTATAGGGCCGGGGAGCTGTTTTTT. Amino acids: CASSQDYRAGELFF.

This clonotype was counted ten times or more. V is TRBV6-1 and J is TRBJ1-5; 7 positions agree with TRBD1. V was pared by 2 bases and J by 7 bases, with 5 bases of the junction left unmatched. The CDR3 runs 14 residues. Germline CDR1 is MNHNS and CDR2 is SASEGT. The CDR3 bases are TGTGCCAGCAGTGAACTAGGGGGCCGCCAGCCCCAGCATTTT. Its translation is CASSELGGRQPQHF.

This clonotype was detected ten times or more. The CDR3 coding sequence is TGTGCCAGCAGTGATCCCAGGGGGGCTAATGAAAAACTGTTTTTT. Translated, it gives CASSDPRGANEKLFF. This chain joins TRBV25-1 and TRBJ1-4; 7 nucleotides match TRBD1. V lost 3 bases, J lost 3 bases, and 4 bases stayed unmatched. Looked up from germline, CDR1 is MGHDK and CDR2 is SYGVNS. The CDR3 has 15 residues.

This clonotype was seen ten or more times. J is TRBJ1-3 and V is TRBV2; 9 bases match TRBD1. V shed 2 bases, J shed 2 bases, and the junction held 7 bases outside the gene matches. CDR1 is SNHLY, CDR2 FYNNEI, per germline. The CDR3 extends over 17 amino acids. The CDR3, as DNA: TGTGCCAGCAGTGAAAATGGGAGACAGGGGGCTGGAAACACCATATATTTT. It codes for CASSENGRQGAGNTIYF.

This clonotype was detected ten times or more. V and J are TRBV7-2 and TRBJ1-2; 8 positions agree with TRBD1. V shed 5 bases and J 8 bases; nucleotides not matched to a gene: 16. The germline V gene has CDR1 SGHTA and CDR2 FQGNSA. The CDR3 is made up of 16 amino acids. The CDR3 sequence is CASSPQGQGSISGYTF. CDR3 DNA: TGTGCCAGCAGCCCCCAAGGACAGGGTAGCATCAGCGGCTACACCTTC.

This clonotype turned up a few times. The CDR3 region is CASTPGLLSYNEQFF. The CDR3 DNA reads as TGTGCCAGCACTCCGGGACTCCTCTCCTACAATGAGCAGTTCTTC. The chain recombines TRBV6-2 or TRBV6-3 with TRBJ2-1; the D gene is possibly TRBD2 (6 bases). CDR1 is MNHEY, CDR2 SVGEGT, per germline. The CDR3 contains 15 residues. Trimming pared 7 bases from V and 0 bases from J, leaving 13 bases between.

This clonotype was detected many times. This chain uses TRBV4-2 with TRBJ2-7; 8 bases fit TRBD1. V gave up 0 bases and J gave up 4 bases; unmatched junction bases: 8. CDR1 LGHNA and CDR2 YNFKEQ come from the germline V gene. This CDR3 contains 16 residues. The CDR3 DNA follows: TGTGCCAGCAGCCAAGACCCAGGGGGCGGGAATTACGAGCAGTACTTC. Translating it yields CASSQDPGGGNYEQYF.

Ten or more counts support this clonotype. This sequence joins TRBV20-1 and TRBJ1-6; D not resolved. V dropped 5 bases and J dropped 7 bases, with 12 bases sitting between them. The germline V gene has CDR1 DFQATT and CDR2 SNEGSKA (reference sequence). The CDR3 runs 13 residues. CDR3 in DNA: TGCAGTGCTGAAGGAAGGAGCAATTCACCCCTCCACTTT. Its translation: CSAEGRSNSPLHF.

This clonotype appeared many times. This chain joins TRBV11-3 and TRBJ2-1; 8 nucleotides match TRBD2. The CDR3 contains 16 residues. V lost 1 base to trimming and J lost 4 bases; unmatched junction nucleotides: 6. Germline V gives CDR1 SGHNT, CDR2 YENEEA. The CDR3 region has the DNA TGTGCCAGCAGCTTAGGCGGGACTAGGGGGTACAATGAGCAGTTCTTC. This sequence encodes CASSLGGTRGYNEQFF.

As concerns this clonotype: Being one base from a much bigger clone, this may be a read error. The genes are TRBV6-1 and TRBJ2-1; D may correspond to TRBD1 or TRBD2 (5 bases each). The CDR3 length is 12 residues. The V gene lost 5 bases and the J gene lost 5 bases, with 7 bases spanning the gap. Germline values: CDR1 MNHNS, CDR2 SASEGT. Written as DNA, the CDR3 is TGTGCCAGCAGTCGAGGGGACAATGAGCAGTTCTTC. The encoded protein is CASSRGDNEQFF.

This clonotype occurred many times. The chain carries TRBV6-1 and TRBJ2-7; TRBD2 matches at 8 bases. Germline values: CDR1 MNHNS, CDR2 SASEGT. The CDR3 spans 14 residues. Trimming cost V 4 bases and J 2 bases; bases outside gene matches: 4. The DNA for the CDR3 is TGTGCCAGCAGTGGGGGCGGGAGGACCTACGAGCAGTACTTC. Its protein product is CASSGGGRTYEQYF.

This clonotype was counted a few times. The J gene is TRBJ2-6, the V gene TRBV19; possible D gene TRBD1, 6 bases. CDR1 and CDR2 (germline): LNHDA, SQIVND (reference sequence). The CDR3 extends over 15 amino acids. The germline V and J ends were trimmed by 4 bases and 4 bases, with 11 bases remaining between them. The CDR3 reads CASSNRERGANVLTF. CDR3 in DNA: TGTGCCAGTAGTAACAGGGAGAGGGGGGCCAACGTCCTGACTTTC.